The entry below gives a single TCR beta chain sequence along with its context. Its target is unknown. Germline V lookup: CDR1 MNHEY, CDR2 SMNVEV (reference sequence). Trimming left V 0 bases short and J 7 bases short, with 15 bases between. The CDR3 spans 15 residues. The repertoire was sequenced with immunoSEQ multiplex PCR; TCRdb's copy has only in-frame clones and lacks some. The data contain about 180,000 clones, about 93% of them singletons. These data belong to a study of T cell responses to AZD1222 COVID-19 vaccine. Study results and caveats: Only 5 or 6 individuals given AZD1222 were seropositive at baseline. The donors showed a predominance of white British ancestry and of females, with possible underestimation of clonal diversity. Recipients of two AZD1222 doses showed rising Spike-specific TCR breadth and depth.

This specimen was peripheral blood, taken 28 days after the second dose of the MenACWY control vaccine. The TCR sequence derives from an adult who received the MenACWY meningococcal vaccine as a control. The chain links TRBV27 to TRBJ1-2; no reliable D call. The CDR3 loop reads CASSLSYRSRVGYTF. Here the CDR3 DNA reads TGTGCCAGCAGTTTATCGTACCGCTCCCGCGTTGGCTACACCTTC.